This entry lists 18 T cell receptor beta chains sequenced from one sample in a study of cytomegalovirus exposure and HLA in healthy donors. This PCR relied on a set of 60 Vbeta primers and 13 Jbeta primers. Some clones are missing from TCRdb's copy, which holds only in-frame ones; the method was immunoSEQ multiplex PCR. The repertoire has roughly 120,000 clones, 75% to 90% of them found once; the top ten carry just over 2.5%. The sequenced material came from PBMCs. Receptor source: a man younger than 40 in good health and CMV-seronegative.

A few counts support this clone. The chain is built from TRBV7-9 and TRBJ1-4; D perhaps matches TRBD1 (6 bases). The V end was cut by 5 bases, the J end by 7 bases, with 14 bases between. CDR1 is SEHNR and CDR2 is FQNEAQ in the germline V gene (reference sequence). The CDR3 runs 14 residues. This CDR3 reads CASSPWGRSEKLFF. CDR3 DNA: TGTGCCAGCAGCCCTTGGGGGCGTAGTGAAAAACTGTTTTTT.

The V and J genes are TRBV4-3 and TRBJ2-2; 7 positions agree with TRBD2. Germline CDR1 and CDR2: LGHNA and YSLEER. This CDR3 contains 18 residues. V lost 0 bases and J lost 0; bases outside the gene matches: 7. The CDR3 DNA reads TGCGCCAGCAGCCAAGACCACGACGGACTAGCGAACACCGGGGAGCTGTTTTTT. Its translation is CASSQDHDGLANTGELFF.

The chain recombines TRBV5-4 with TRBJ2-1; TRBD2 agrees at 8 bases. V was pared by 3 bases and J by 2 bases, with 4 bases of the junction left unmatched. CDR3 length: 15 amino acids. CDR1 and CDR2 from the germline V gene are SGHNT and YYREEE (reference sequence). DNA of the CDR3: TGTGCCAGCAGCTCCGGACTAGCTGCCTACAATGAGCAGTTCTTC. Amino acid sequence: CASSSGLAAYNEQFF. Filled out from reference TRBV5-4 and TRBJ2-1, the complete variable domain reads ETGVTQSPTHLIKTRGQQVTLRCSSQSGHNTVSWYQQALGQGPQFIFQYYREEENGRGNFPPRFSGLQFPNYSSELNVNALELDDSALYLCASSSGLAAYNEQFFGPGTRLTVL.

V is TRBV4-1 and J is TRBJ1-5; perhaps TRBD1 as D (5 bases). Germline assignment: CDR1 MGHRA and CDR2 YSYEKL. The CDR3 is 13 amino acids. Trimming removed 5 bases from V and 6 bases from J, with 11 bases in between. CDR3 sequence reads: CASSSPDSQPQHF. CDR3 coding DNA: TGCGCCAGCAGCTCCCCCGACAGTCAGCCCCAGCATTTT.

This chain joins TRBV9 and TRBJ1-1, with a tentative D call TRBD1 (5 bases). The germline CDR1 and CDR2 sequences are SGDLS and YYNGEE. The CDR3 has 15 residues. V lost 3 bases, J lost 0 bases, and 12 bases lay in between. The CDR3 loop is CASSGREGLNTEAFF. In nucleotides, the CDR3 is TGTGCCAGCAGCGGAAGGGAGGGGCTGAACACTGAAGCTTTCTTT. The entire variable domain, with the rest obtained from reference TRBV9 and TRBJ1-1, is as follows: DSGVTQTPKHLITATGQRVTLRCSPRSGDLSVYWYQQSLDQGLQFLIQYYNGEERAKGNILERFSAQQFPDLHSELNLSSLELGDSALYFCASSGREGLNTEAFFGQGTRLTVV.

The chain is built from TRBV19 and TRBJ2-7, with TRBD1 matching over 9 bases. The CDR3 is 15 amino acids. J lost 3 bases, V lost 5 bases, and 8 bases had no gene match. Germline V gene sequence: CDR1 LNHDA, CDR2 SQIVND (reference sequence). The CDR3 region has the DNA TGTGCCAGTAGTTCCCTGGACAGGGGTGGCTACGAGCAGTACTTC. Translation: CASSSLDRGGYEQYF.

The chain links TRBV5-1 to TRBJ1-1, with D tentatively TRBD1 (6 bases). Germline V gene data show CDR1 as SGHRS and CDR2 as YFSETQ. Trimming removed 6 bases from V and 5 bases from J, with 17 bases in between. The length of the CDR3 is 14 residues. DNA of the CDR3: TGCGCCAGCAACCTTGGCAGGGGTCGGACTGAAGCTTTCTTT. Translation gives CASNLGRGRTEAFF.

The CDR3 loop is CASSIRTADNEKLFF. The DNA of the CDR3 is TGTGCCAGTAGTATCCGGACTGCTGATAATGAAAAACTGTTTTTT. This rearrangement joins TRBV19 to TRBJ1-4; D gene uncertain. Per the germline V gene, CDR1 is LNHDA and CDR2 is SQIVND (reference sequence). The CDR3 has 15 amino acids. Trimming took off 3 bases at V and 4 bases at J, with 12 bases between the two ends.

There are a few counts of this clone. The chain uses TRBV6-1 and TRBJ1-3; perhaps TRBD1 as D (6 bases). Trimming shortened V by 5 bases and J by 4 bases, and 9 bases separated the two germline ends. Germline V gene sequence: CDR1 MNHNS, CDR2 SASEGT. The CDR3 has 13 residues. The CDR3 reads CASSTGSGNTIYF. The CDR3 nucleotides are TGTGCCAGCAGTACAGGGTCGGGAAACACCATATATTTT.

CDR3 loop: CASSLAWGQGYNEQFF. The DNA of the CDR3 is TGTGCCAGCAGCTTGGCCTGGGGACAGGGTTACAATGAGCAGTTCTTC. The V call is TRBV5-6, the J call TRBJ2-1; 9 bases align to TRBD1. The V and J ends lost 0 bases and 4 bases, in that order; junction bases with no gene match: 5. Germline values: CDR1 SGHDT, CDR2 YYEEEE. This CDR3 contains 16 residues.

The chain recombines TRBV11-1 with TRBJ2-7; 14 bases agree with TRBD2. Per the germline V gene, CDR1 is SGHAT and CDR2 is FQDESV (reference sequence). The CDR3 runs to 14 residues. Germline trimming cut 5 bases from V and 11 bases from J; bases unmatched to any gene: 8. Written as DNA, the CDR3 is TGTGCCAGCAGCACGGGACTAGCGGGAGTCTCTAAGTACTTC. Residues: CASSTGLAGVSKYF. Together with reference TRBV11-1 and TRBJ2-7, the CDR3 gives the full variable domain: EAEVAQSPRYKITEKSQAVAFWCDPISGHATLYWYRQILGQGPELLVQFQDESVVDDSQLPKDRFSAERLKGVDSTLKIQPAELGDSAMYLCASSTGLAGVSKYFGPGTRLTVT.

CDR3 protein: CASSPSDYEQYF. The CDR3, as DNA: TGTGCCAGCAGTCCAAGCGACTACGAGCAGTACTTC. The rearrangement joins TRBV7-8 to TRBJ2-7; the D is unclear. Looked up from germline, CDR1 is SGHVS and CDR2 is FQNEAQ. This CDR3 contains 12 residues. The V and J ends lost 6 bases and 3 bases respectively, with 9 bases between them.

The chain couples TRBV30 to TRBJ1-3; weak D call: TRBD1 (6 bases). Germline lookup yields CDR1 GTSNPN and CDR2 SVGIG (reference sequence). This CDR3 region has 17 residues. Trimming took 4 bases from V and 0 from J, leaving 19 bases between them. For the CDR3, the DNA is TGTGCCTGGATTAAGGGGACATCTATCTTCTCTGGAAACACCATATATTTT. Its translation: CAWIKGTSIFSGNTIYF.

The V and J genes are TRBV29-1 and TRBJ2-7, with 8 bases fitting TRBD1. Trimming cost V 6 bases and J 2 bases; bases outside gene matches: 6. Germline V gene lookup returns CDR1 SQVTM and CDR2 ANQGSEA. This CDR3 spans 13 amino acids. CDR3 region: CSVGGQATYEQYF. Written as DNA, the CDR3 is TGCAGCGTCGGGGGACAGGCAACCTACGAGCAGTACTTC.

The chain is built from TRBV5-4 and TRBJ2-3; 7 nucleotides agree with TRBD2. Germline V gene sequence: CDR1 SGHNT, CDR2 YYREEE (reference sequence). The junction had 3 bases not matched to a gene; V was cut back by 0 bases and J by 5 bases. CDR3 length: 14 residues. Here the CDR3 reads CASSLGLAEDTQYF. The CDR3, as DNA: TGTGCCAGCAGCTTGGGGCTAGCGGAAGATACGCAGTATTTT. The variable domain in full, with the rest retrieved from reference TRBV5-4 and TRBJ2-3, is ETGVTQSPTHLIKTRGQQVTLRCSSQSGHNTVSWYQQALGQGPQFIFQYYREEENGRGNFPPRFSGLQFPNYSSELNVNALELDDSALYLCASSLGLAEDTQYFGPGTRLTVL.

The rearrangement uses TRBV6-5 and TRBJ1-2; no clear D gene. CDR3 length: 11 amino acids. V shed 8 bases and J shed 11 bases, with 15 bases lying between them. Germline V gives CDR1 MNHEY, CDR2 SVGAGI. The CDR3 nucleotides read TGTGCCAGCCATAGGTCCGGGTTGTACACCTTC. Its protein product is CASHRSGLYTF.

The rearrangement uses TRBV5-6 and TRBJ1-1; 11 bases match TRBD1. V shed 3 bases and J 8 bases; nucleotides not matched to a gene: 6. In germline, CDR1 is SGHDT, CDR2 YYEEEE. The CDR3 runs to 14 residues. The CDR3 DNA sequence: TGTGCCAGCAGCTACGGGACAGGGGGGATAGAAGCTTTCTTT. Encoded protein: CASSYGTGGIEAFF. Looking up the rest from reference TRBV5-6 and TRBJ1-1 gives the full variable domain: DAGVTQSPTHLIKTRGQQVTLRCSPKSGHDTVSWYQQALGQGPQFIFQYYEEEERQRGNFPDRFSGHQFPNYSSELNVNALLLGDSALYLCASSYGTGGIEAFFGQGTRLTVV.

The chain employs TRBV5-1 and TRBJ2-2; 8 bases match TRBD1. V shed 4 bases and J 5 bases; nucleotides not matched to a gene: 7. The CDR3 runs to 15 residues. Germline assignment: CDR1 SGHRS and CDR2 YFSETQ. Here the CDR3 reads CASSTGQGRTGELFF. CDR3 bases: TGCGCCAGCAGCACCGGACAGGGAAGGACCGGGGAGCTGTTTTTT.